These T cell receptor beta chains were read from a single sample in a study of shared clonotypes between healthy human individuals. The table came from immunoSEQ multiplex PCR; TCRdb's copy has only in-frame clones and leaves some out. The table shows some 1,100,000 clones, with 75% to 85% occurring only once. Sample: memory CD4+ T cells from PBMCs. Source of these receptors: a man between 18 and 29 years old in good health. Some clones in this sample may be carry-over from other donors' samples. Both conserved end residues are part of each CDR3.

TRBV28	TRBJ2-3	CASSLPMGGSDTQYF
TRBV20-1	TRBJ2-1	CSATSEEEQFF
TRBV28	TRBJ2-7	CASRSERDPKFYEQYF
TRBV5-1	TRBJ2-5	CASSFPGEETQYF
TRBV5-1	TRBJ2-2	CASSPPAVSTGELFF
TRBV9	TRBJ2-5	CASTPVGGETQYF
TRBV5-5	TRBJ2-5	CASSLGVAGGLETQYF
TRBV7-9	TRBJ2-2	CASSLVLNTGELFF
TRBV2	TRBJ2-7	CASTGTGAIHEQYF
TRBV5-1	TRBJ2-1	CASSLGTSGGYNEQFF
TRBV6-5	TRBJ1-1	CASSYGQMNTEAFF
TRBV2	TRBJ1-2	CASKKQGADGYTF
TRBV7-2	TRBJ2-7	CASSLGLLKQGYEQYF
TRBV28	TRBJ1-4	CASSFLGSNEKLFF
TRBV18	TRBJ1-1	CASSPQGMGMNTEAFF
TRBV5-4	TRBJ2-5	CASSFPDQETQYF
TRBV7-6	TRBJ1-2	CASSNRDNGYTF
TRBV4-3	TRBJ2-2	CASSQVRGEGTGELFF